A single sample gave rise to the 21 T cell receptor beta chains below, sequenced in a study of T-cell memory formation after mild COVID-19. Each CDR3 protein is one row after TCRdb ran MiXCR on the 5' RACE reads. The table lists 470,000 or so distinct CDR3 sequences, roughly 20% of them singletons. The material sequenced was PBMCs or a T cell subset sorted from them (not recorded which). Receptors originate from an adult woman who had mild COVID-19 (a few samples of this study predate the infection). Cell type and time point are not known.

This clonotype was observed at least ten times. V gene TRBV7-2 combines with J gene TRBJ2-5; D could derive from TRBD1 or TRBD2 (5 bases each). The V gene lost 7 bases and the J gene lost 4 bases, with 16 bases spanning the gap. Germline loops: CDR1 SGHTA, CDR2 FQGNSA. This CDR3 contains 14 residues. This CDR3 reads CASTSRAGRETQYF. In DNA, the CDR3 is TGTGCCAGCACCTCCCGGGCAGGGAGAGAGACCCAGTACTTC.

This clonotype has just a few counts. The CDR3 DNA reads as TGTGCCAGCAGTGACCCGGGACTAGCCTACGAGCAGTACTTC. Its translation: CASSDPGLAYEQYF. The chain combines TRBV6-1 with TRBJ2-7, with 8 bases fitting TRBD2. V shed 3 bases and J 2 bases; nucleotides not matched to a gene: 3. The CDR3 contains 14 residues. Germline-derived CDR1 and CDR2 are MNHNS and SASEGT.

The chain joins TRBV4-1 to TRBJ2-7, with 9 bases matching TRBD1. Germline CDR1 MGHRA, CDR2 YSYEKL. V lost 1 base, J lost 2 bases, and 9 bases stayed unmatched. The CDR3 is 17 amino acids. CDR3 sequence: CASSQGFRDRDTYEQYF. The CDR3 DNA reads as TGCGCCAGCAGCCAAGGTTTCCGGGACAGGGACACCTACGAGCAGTACTTC.

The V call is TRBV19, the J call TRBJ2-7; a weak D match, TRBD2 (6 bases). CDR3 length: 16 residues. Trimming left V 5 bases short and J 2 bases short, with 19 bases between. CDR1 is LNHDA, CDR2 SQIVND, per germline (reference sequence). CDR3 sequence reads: CASSVQTSSATYEQYF. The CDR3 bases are TGTGCCAGTAGTGTTCAAACTAGCTCCGCAACCTACGAGCAGTACTTC.

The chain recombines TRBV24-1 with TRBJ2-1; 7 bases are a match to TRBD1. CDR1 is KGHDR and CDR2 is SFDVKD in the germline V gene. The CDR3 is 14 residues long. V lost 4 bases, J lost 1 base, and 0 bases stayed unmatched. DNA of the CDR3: TGTGCCACCAGTGAGGGACAGTCCTACAATGAGCAGTTCTTC. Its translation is CATSEGQSYNEQFF.

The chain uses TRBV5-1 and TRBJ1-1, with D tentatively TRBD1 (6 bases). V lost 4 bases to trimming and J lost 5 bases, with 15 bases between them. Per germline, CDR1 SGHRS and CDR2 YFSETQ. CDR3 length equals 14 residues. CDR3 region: CASSKTYRETEAFF. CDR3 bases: TGCGCCAGCAGCAAGACATACAGGGAAACTGAAGCTTTCTTT.

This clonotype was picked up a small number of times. Here the CDR3 DNA reads TGTGCCAGCAGTCCCCGGGACAGAATTAATGGCTACACCTTC. This codes for CASSPRDRINGYTF. The chain couples TRBV12-3 or TRBV12-4 to TRBJ1-2; 7 bases are shared with TRBD1. Unmatched junction bases numbered 9, after V lost 5 bases and J lost 6 bases. The CDR3 runs to 14 residues.

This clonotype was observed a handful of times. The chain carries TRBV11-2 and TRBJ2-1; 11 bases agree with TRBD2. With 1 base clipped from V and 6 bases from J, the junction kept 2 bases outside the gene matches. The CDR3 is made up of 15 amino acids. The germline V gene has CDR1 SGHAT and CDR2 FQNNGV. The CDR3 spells CASSLGSGRANEQFF. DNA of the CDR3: TGTGCCAGCAGCTTAGGTAGCGGGAGGGCCAATGAGCAGTTCTTC. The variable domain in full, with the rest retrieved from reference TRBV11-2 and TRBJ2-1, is EAGVAQSPRYKIIEKRQSVAFWCNPISGHATLYWYQQILGQGPKLLIQFQNNGVVDDSQLPKDRFSAERLKGVDSTLKIQPAKLEDSAVYLCASSLGSGRANEQFFGPGTRLTVL.

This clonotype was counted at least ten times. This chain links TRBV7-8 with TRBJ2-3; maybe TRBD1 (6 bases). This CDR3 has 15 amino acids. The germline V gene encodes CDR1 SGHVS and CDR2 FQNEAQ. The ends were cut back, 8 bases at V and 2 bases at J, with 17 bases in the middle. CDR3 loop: CASRVWGQNTDTQYF. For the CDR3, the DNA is TGTGCCAGCCGCGTTTGGGGGCAGAACACAGATACGCAGTATTTT.

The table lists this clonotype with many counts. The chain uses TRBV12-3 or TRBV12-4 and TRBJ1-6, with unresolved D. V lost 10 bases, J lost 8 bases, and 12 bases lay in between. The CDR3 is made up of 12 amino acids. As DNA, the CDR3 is TGTGCCACCGGAAAAGGTTATTCACCCCTCCACTTT. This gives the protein CATGKGYSPLHF.

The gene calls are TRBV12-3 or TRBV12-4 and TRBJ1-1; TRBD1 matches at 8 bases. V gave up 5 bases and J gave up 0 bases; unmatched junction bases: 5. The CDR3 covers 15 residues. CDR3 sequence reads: CASSGTGMMNTEAFF. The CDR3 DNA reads TGTGCCAGCAGTGGGACAGGCATGATGAACACTGAAGCTTTCTTT.

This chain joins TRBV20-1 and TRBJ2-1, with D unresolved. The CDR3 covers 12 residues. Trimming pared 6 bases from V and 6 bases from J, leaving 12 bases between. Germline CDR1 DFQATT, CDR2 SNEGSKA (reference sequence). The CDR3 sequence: CSAPTPRNEQFF. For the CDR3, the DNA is TGCAGTGCCCCCACTCCTCGCAATGAGCAGTTCTTC.

The CDR3 bases are TGTGCCTGGAGCGACGGGGCTGAAGCTTTCTTT. Protein sequence: CAWSDGAEAFF. The chain combines TRBV30 with TRBJ1-1; D gene uncertain. CDR3 size: 11 residues. Germline CDR1 is GTSNPN and CDR2 is SVGIG (reference sequence). V lost 3 bases to trimming and J lost 6 bases, with 8 bases between them. Full variable domain (rest looked up from reference TRBV30 and TRBJ1-1): SQTIHQWPATLVQPVGSPLSLECTVEGTSNPNLYWYRQAAGRGLQLLFYSVGIGQISSEVPQNLSASRPQDRQFILSSKKLLLSDSGFYLCAWSDGAEAFFGQGTRLTVV.

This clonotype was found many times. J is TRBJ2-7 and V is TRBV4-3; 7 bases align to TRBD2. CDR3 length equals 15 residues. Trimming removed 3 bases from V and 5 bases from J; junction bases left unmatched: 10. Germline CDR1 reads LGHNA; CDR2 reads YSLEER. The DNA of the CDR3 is TGCGCCAGCAGCCAGACGCTAGCGGCGGGGGACGAGCAGTACTTC. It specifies CASSQTLAAGDEQYF.

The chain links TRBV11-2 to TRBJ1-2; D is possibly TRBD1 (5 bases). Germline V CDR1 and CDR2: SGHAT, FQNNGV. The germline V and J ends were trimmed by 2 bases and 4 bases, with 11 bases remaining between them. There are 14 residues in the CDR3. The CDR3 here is CASSLSGGFYGYTF. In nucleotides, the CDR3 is TGTGCCAGCAGCTTAAGTGGGGGATTCTATGGCTACACCTTC.

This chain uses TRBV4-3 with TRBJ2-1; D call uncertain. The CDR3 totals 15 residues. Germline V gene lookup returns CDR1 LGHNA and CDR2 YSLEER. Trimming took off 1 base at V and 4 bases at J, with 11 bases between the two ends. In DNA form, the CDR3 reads TGCGCCAGCAGCCAAGTTGGGCCTGGTTACAATGAGCAGTTCTTC. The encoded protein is CASSQVGPGYNEQFF.

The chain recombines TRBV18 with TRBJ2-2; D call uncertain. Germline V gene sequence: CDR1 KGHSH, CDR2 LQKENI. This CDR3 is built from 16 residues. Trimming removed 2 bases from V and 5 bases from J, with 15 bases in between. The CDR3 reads CASSPGWIHSTGELFF. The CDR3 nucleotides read TGTGCCAGCTCACCAGGTTGGATTCACAGTACCGGGGAGCTGTTTTTT.

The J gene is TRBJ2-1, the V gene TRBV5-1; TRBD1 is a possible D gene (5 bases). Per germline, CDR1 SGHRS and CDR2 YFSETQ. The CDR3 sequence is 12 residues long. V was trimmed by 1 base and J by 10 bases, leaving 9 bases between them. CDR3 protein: CASSLQGIEQFF. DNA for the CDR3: TGCGCCAGCAGCTTGCAGGGTATCGAGCAGTTCTTC.

The CDR3 is CASSAHGRGRYEQYF. The CDR3 DNA sequence: TGTGCCAGCAGCGCGCATGGGCGGGGTAGGTACGAGCAGTACTTC. The chain links TRBV11-3 to TRBJ2-7, with TRBD2 as a possible D gene (6 bases). The CDR3 has 15 residues. V dropped 5 bases and J dropped 4 bases, with 18 bases sitting between them. The germline V gene has CDR1 SGHNT and CDR2 YENEEA.

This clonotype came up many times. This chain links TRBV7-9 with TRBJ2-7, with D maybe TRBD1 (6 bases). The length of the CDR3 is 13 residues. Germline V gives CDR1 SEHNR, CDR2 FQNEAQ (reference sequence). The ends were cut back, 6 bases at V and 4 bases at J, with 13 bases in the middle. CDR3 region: CASSLQGKYEQYF. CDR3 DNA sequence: TGTGCCAGCAGTTTACAGGGCAAGTACGAGCAGTACTTC.

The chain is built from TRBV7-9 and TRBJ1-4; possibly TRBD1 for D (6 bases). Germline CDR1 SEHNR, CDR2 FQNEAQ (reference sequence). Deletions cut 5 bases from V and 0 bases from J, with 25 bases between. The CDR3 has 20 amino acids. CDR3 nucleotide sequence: TGTGCCAGCAGCCCTTACCTCCCAAGGACAGCTGGATCAACTAATGAAAAACTGTTTTTT. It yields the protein CASSPYLPRTAGSTNEKLFF.